Detailed here is one T cell receptor (beta chain). A junction end diverges from the germline sequence, so it may reflect a read error. MiXCR, run by TCRdb on the 5' RACE reads, gives a single entry per CDR3 protein. The data hold tens of thousands of distinct CDR3 sequences, with around 26% observed a single time. This CDR3 comprises 16 residues. CDR1 and CDR2 from the germline V gene are SGHDT and YYEEEE. Naive CD4+ T cells were purified with Tregs depleted by CD25. Sequencing used naive CD4+ T cells sorted from blood. Documented subset: naive CD4+ T cells, CD4+CD45RA+CD25-. This sequence joins TRBV5-6 and TRBJ1-1; D uncertain. The TCR comes from a female donor with breast cancer. The CDR3 DNA reads as TGTGCCAGCAGCTTGGTGGTTCGGGGTACGAACACCGAAGCTTTCTTT. Its translation is CASSLVVRGTNTEAFF. The full variable domain, in which reference TRBV5-6 and TRBJ1-1 provide the parts outside the CDR3, is DAGVTQSPTHLIKTRGQQVTLRCSPKSGHDTVSWYQQALGQGPQFIFQYYEEEERQRGNFPDRFSGHQFPNYSSELNVNALLLGDSALYLCASSLVVRGTNTEAFFGQGTRLTVV.